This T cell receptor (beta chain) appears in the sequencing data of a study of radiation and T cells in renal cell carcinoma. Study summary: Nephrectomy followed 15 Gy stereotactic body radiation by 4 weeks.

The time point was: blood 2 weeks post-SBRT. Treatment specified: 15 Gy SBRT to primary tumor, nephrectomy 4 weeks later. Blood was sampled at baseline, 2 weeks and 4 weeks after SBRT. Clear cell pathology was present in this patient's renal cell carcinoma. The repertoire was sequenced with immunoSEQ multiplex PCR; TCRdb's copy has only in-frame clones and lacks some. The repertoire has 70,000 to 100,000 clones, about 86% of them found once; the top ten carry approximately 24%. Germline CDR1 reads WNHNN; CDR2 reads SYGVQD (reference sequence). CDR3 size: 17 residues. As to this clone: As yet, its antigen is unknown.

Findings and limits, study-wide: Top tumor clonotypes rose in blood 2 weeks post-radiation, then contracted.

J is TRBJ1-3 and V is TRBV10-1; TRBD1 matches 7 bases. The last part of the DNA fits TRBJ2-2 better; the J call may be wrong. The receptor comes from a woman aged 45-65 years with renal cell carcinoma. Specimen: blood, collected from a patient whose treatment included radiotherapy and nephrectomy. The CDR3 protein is CASSESGETGLAGELFF. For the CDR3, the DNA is TGCGCCAGCAGTGAGTCGGGGGAGACAGGGTTAGCCGGGGAGCTGTTTTTT.